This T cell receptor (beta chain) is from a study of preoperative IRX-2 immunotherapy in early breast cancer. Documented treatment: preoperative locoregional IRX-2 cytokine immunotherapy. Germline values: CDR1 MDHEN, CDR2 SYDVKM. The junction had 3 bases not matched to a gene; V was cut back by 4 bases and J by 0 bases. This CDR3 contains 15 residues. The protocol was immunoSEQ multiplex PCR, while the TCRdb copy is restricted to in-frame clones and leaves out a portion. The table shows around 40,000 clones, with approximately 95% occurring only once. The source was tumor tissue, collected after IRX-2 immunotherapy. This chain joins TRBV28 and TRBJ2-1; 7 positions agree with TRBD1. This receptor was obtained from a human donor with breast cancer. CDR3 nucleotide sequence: TGTGCCAGCAGTTCCACAGGGGCCTCCTACAATGAGCAGTTCTTC. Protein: CASSSTGASYNEQFF.